This T cell receptor beta chain is from a study of shared T cell receptors in the human thymus (dated by TCRdb to 2020 to 2022). Context from the whole study: The study investigated the way shared, self-reactive T-cell receptor alpha chains are produced in the human thymus.

With regard to this clone: The clone's antigen remains unknown. It has no much larger one-base neighbor in the sample; base qualities were not kept.

For CDR1 and CDR2, the germline V gene lists SGHRS and YFSETQ. Germline trimming amounts to 4 bases on V and 5 bases on J, with 7 as the count of junction bases outside the gene matches. The CDR3 runs 14 residues from the cysteine to the phenylalanine. The entry retains the CDR3 DNA only, 42 bases that are in frame from base 1. The library came from the immunoSEQ multiplex PCR assay. What TCRdb holds here is the immuneACCESS table cut down to in-frame rearrangements. Part of the clones is not present; checked against another copy, under half of the missing clones reflect an unresolved V gene, and the others are unexplained. Present in this sample are about 710,000 clones, approximately 87% of which were seen just once. 0.0094% of the sample goes to the ten largest clones. Separately, the same data were catalogued under a study of human thymus T cells. As that second study puts it: The donors were immunologically healthy infants in Finland who had open corrective cardiac surgery for congenital heart defects. Thymus tissue was collected as surgical resects that were removed during corrective cardiac surgery. Biased V and J gene segment usage appeared to be present in both thymic and peripheral blood repertoires. According to the related research, thymic TCR repertoires were highly overlapping among unrelated individuals. The study used roughly 8 infant thymus samples plus four related peripheral blood samples to characterize TCR alpha and beta repertoires. The infant donors were about 6 to 244 days old, and the cohort included six or seven males and two females. Thymocytes were mechanically released from the tissue and were stored as pellets of roughly 10-32 million cells at -70 degrees C. Genomic DNA was extracted from frozen cell pellets with a QIAsymphony instrument. Using the immunoSEQ multiplex PCR assay, the TCRB and TCRAD loci were amplified from a standardized quantity of quality-controlled genomic DNA. The amplicons spanned the V(D)J region and were long enough to cover the CDR3 and allow V and J genes to be identified. The commercial immunoSEQ service was used to sequence amplicons on an Illumina platform. Primer bias and sequencing errors were corrected using previously described methods, and TCRAD and TCRB definitions followed the IMGT database. Repertoires were analysed with immunoSEQ Analyzer 3.0 and VDJTools, covering basic statistics, V/J segment usage, diversity estimates, rarefaction and pairwise overlap. Chao1, ChaoE, Efron-Thisted, Shannon and inverse Simpson indices were used to estimate diversity, which was also estimated on datasets down-sampled to the smallest sample. Repertoire overlap was assessed by strict matching of CDR3 nucleotide sequence, V gene and J gene, and clustering was done by Jaccard-based multidimensional scaling. On average, thymus samples yielded roughly 800,000 unique TCRB clonotypes, whereas blood samples yielded around 84,000.

This sequence originates from a boy in the first two years of life with a congenital heart defect. Donor details come from another sample of the same person, matched by shared clones. Recombination connected TRBV5-1 to TRBJ1-1, with TRBD1 matching 8 junction bases. Sequencing used thymocytes. The CDR3 in this case is CASSPRTGHTEAFF. The DNA sequence is given as TGCGCCAGCAGCCCTAGGACAGGGCATACTGAAGCTTTCTTT.